What follows are 2 T cell receptor beta chains derived from one specimen sequenced in a study of lymphopenia after photon versus proton radiotherapy. Measured with immunoSEQ multiplex PCR; TCRdb has only the in-frame clones, and not every one. The repertoire holds about 25,000 clones, with around four fifths as singletons. The sample in question was peripheral blood, obtained from a patient treated with photon-based radiotherapy. The receptors originated from a woman aged 50 to 60 with pancreatic cancer.

This clone was seen just once. J is TRBJ2-5 and V is TRBV5-1, with D tentatively TRBD2 (5 bases). V was pared by 6 bases and J by 1 base, with 16 bases between. The germline CDR1 and CDR2 sequences are SGHRS and YFSETQ. The CDR3 spans 15 residues. The CDR3 loop reads CASTLGREVQETQYF. The CDR3 DNA reads TGCGCCAGCACCCTCGGACGGGAAGTCCAAGAGACCCAGTACTTC.

The genes are TRBV7-2 and TRBJ1-2, with D uncertain. CDR1 and CDR2 (germline): SGHTA, FQGNSA. V lost 2 bases and J lost 5, with 6 bases in between. The CDR3 consists of 12 residues. The CDR3 sequence is CASSLTEYGYTF. The CDR3 region has the DNA TGTGCCAGCAGCTTAACCGAGTATGGCTACACCTTC.